This T cell receptor (beta chain) is drawn from a study of chronic HIV infection and antiretroviral therapy. One entry per CDR3 protein results from TCRdb running MiXCR on the 5' RACE reads. This sample has approximately 47,000 distinct CDR3 sequences; approximately 19% occur once, and the top ten carry under 3.5%. Looked up from germline, CDR1 is MGHRA and CDR2 is YSYEKL. This CDR3 is 14 amino acids long. Trimming took 10 bases from V and 1 from J, leaving 16 bases between them. This receptor was taken from an adult who had HIV and had not received antiretroviral therapy, or was an uninfected healthy control (not recorded which). The chain uses TRBV4-1 and TRBJ1-1; no clear D. Input material: peripheral blood. The CDR3, as DNA: TGCGCCACCAAGAACCGGGCTTCGAACACTGAAGCTTTCTTT. Translation gives CATKNRASNTEAFF.